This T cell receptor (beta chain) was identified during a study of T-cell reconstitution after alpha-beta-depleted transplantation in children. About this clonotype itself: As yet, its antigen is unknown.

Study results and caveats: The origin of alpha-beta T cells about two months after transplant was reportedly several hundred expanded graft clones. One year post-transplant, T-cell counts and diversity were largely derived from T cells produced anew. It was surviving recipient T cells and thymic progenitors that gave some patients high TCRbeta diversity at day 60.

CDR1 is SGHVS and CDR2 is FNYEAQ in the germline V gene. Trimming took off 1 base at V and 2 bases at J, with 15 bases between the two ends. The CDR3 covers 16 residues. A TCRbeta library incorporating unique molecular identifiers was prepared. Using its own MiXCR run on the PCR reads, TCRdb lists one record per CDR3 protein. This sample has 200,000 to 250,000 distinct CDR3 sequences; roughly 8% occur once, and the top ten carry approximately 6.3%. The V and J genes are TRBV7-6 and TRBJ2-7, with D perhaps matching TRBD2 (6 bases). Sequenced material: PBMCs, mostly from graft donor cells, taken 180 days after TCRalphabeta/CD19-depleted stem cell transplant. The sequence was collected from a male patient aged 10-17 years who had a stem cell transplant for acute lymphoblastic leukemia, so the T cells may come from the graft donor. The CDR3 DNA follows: TGTGCCAGCAGCTTAGACCATTCAGCGGGTACCTACGAGCAGTACTTC. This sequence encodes CASSLDHSAGTYEQYF.